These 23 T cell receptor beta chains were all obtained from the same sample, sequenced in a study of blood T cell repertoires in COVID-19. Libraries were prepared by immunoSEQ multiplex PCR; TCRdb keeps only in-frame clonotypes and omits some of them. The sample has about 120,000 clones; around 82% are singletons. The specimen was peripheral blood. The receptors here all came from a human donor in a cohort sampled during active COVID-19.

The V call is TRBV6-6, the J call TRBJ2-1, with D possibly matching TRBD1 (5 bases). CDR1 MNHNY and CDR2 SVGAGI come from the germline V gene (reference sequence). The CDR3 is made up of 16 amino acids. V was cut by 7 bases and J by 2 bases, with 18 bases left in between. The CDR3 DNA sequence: TGTGCCAGCACTTCCCAAGCAGGGTTGACCTACAATGAGCAGTTCTTC. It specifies CASTSQAGLTYNEQFF.

CDR3 residues: CASSFRQGRADTQYF. CDR3 in DNA: TGCGCCAGCAGCTTCCGACAGGGTAGGGCAGATACGCAGTATTTT. J is TRBJ2-3 and V is TRBV5-1; 7 nucleotides agree with TRBD1. Trimming at V came to 2 bases and at J to 4 bases, leaving 7 bases not matched to a gene. The germline CDR1 and CDR2 sequences are SGHRS and YFSETQ. The CDR3 length is 15 residues.

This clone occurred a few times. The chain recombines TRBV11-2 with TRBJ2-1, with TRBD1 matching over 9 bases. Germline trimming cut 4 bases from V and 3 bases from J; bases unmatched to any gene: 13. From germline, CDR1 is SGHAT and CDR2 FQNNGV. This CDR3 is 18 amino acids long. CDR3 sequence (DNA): TGTGCCAGCAGCTCACAACTCACACAGGGGGCTCGCTACAATGAGCAGTTCTTC. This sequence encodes CASSSQLTQGARYNEQFF.

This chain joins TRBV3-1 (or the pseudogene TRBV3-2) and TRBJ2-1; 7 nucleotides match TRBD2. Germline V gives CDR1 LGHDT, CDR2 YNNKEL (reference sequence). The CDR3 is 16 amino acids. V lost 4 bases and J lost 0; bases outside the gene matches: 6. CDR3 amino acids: CASSLGLPFSYNEQFF. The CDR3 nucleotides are TGTGCCAGCAGCCTGGGACTACCGTTCTCCTACAATGAGCAGTTCTTC.

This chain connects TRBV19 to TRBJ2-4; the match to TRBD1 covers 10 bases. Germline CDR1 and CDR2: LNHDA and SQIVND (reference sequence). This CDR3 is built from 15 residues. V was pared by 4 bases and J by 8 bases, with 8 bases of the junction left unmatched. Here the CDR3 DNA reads TGTGCCAGTAGTACCTCCGGGACAGGGGTTTACATTCAGTACTTC. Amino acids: CASSTSGTGVYIQYF.

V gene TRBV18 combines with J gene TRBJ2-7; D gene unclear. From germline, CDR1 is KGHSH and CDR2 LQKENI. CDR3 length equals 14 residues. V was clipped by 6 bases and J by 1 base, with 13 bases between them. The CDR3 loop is CASSSPGSSYEQYF. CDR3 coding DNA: TGTGCCAGCTCTTCCCCGGGTTCTTCCTACGAGCAGTACTTC.

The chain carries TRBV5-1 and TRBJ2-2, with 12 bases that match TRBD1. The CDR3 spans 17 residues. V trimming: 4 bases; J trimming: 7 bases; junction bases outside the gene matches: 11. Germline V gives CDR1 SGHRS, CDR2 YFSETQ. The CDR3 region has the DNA TGCGCCAGCAGCCGGGTCAGGGACAGGGGGCAGAGCGGGGAGCTGTTTTTT. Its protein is CASSRVRDRGQSGELFF.

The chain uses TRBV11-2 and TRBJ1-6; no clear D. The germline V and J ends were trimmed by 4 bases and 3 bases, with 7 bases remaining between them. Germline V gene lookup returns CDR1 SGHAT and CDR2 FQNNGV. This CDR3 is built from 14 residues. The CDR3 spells CASSSESYNSPLHF. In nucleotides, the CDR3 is TGTGCCAGCAGCTCAGAGAGCTATAATTCACCCCTCCACTTT.

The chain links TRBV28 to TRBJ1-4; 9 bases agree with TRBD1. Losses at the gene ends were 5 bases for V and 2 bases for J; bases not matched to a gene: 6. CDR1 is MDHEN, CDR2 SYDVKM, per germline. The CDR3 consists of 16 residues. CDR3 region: CASSLGQGRTNEKLFF. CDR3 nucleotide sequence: TGTGCCAGCAGTCTCGGACAGGGGAGGACTAATGAAAAACTGTTTTTT.

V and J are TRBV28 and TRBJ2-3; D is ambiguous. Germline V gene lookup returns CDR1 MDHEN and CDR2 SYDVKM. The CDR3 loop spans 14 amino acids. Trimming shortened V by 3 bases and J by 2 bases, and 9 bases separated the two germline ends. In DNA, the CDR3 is TGTGCCAGCAGTTTCCCCCCCGTCACAGATACGCAGTATTTT. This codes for CASSFPPVTDTQYF.

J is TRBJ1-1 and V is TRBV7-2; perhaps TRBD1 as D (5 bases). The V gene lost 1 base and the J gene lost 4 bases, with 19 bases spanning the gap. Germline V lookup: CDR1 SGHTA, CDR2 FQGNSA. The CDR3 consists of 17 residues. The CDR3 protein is CASSLVSQRLGGTEAFF. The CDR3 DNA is TGTGCCAGCAGCTTAGTCAGCCAGCGTTTGGGGGGCACTGAAGCTTTCTTT.

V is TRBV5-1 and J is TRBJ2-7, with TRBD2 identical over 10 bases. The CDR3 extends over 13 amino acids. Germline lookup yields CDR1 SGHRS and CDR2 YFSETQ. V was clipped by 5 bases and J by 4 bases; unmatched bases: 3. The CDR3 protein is CASSSGGTYEQYF. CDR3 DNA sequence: TGCGCCAGCAGTAGCGGGGGGACTTACGAGCAGTACTTC.

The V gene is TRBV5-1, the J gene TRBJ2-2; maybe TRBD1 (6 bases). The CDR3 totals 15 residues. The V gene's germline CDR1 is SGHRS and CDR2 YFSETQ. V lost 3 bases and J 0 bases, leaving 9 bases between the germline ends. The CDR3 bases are TGCGCCAGCAGCTGGGACACTGCGAACACCGGGGAGCTGTTTTTT. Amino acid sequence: CASSWDTANTGELFF.

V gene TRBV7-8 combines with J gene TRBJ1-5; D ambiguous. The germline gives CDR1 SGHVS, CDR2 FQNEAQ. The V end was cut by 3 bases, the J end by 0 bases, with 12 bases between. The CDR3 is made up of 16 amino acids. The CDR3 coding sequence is TGTGCCAGCAGCTTCTCCCAGGCCTTTAGCAATCAGCCCCAGCATTTT. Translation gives CASSFSQAFSNQPQHF.

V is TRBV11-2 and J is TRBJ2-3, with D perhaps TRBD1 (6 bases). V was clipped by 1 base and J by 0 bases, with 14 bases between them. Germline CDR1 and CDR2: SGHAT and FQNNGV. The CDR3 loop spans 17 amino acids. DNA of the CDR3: TGTGCCAGCAGCTTAGGGTTTGGACAGACTAGCACAGATACGCAGTATTTT. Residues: CASSLGFGQTSTDTQYF.

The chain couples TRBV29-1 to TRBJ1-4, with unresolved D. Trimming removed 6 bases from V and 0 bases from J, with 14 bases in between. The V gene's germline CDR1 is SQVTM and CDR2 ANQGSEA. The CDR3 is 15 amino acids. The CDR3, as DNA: TGCAGCGTCTCTTCTCCCAGTCCAACTAATGAAAAACTGTTTTTT. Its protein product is CSVSSPSPTNEKLFF.

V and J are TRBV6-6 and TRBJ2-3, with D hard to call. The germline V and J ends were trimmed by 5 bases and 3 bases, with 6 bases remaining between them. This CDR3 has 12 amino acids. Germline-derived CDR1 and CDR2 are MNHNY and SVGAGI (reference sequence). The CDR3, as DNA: TGTGCCAGCAGTCCTCGTACAGATACGCAGTATTTT. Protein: CASSPRTDTQYF.

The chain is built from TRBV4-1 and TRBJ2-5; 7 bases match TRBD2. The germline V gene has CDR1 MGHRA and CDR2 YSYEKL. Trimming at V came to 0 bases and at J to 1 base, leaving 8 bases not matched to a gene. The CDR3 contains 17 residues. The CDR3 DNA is TGCGCCAGCAGCCAAGATTTCTTCCGGGGGGTCCAAGAGACCCAGTACTTC. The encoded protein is CASSQDFFRGVQETQYF.

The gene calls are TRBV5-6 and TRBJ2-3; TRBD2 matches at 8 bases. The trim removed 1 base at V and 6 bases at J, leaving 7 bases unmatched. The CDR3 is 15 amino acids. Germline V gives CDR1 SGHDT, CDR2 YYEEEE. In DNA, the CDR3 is TGTGCCAGCAGCTTGCGTAGCGGGGCTGGGGATACGCAGTATTTT. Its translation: CASSLRSGAGDTQYF.

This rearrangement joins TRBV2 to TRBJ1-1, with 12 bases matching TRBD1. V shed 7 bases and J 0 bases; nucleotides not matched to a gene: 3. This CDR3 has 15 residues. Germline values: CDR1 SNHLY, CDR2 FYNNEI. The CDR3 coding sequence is TGTGCCAGCACCGGGACAGGGGGCTTGAACACTGAAGCTTTCTTT. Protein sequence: CASTGTGGLNTEAFF.

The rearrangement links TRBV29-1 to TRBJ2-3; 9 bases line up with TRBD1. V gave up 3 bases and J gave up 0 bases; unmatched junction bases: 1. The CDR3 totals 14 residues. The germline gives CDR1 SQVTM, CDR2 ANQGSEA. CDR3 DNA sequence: TGCAGCGTTGACGGGACAGGGAGCACAGATACGCAGTATTTT. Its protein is CSVDGTGSTDTQYF.

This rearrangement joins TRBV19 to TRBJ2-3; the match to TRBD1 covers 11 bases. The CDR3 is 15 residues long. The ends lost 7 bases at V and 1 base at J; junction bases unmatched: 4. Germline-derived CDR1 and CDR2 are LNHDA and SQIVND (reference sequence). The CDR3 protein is CASTGDRGGTDTQYF. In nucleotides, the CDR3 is TGTGCCAGTACCGGGGACAGGGGGGGCACAGATACGCAGTATTTT.

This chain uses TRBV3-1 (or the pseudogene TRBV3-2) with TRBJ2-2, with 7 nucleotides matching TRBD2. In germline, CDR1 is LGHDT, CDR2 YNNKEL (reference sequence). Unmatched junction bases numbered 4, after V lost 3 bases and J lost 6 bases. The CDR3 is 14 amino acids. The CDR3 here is CASSQGGLAGELFF. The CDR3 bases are TGTGCCAGCAGCCAGGGTGGACTAGCCGGGGAGCTGTTTTTT.